Below, one T cell receptor (beta chain) is given with its context. Combining a sample-barcoded 5' primer with a J-beta primer mix, a second PCR ran for roughly 6 to 12 cycles. TCRdb used MiXCR to reprocess the 5' RACE reads, holding one entry per CDR3 protein. The table shows over a million distinct CDR3 sequences, with roughly 60% occurring only once. These data are taken from a study of blood T cells in healthy people across ages. Individuals who donated were healthy Caucasians from Russia aged roughly 6 to 90. Every sample yielded at least 7 million isolated PBMCs. Looked up from germline, CDR1 is SGDLS and CDR2 is YYNGEE. The CDR3 covers 13 residues. V was trimmed by 0 bases and J by 6 bases, leaving 6 bases between them.

This sequence originates from a man between 18 and 35 years old in good health. Sequencing input: blood. The rearrangement links TRBV9 to TRBJ2-2; D may match TRBD1 or TRBD2 (5 bases each). The CDR3 loop reads CASSVVGAGELFF. CDR3 coding DNA: TGTGCCAGCAGCGTAGTGGGGGCCGGGGAGCTGTTTTTT.